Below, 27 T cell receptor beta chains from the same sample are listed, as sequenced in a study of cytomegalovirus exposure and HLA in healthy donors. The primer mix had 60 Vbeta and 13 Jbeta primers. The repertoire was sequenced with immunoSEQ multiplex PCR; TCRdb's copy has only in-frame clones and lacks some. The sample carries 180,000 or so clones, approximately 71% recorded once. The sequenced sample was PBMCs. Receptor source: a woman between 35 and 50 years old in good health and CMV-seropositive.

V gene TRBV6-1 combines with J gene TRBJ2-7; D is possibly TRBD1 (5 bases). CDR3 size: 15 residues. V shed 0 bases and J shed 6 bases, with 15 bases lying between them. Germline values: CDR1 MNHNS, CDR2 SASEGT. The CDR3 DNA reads TGTGCCAGCAGTGAAGCAGGCAGGGTGCAGGGCGAGCAGTACTTC. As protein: CASSEAGRVQGEQYF.

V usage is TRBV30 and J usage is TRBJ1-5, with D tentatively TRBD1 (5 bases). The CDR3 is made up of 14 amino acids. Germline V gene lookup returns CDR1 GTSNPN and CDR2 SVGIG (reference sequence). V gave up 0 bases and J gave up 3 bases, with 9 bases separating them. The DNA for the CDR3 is TGTGCCTGGAGTGTATCGACAGACAATCAGCCCCAGCATTTT. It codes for CAWSVSTDNQPQHF. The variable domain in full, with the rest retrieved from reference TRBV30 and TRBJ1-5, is SQTIHQWPATLVQPVGSPLSLECTVEGTSNPNLYWYRQAAGRGLQLLFYSVGIGQISSEVPQNLSASRPQDRQFILSSKKLLLSDSGFYLCAWSVSTDNQPQHFGDGTRLSIL.

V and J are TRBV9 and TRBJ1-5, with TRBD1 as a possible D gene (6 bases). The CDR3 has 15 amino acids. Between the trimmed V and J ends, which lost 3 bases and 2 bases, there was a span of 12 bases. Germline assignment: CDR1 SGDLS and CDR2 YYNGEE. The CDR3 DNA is TGTGCCAGCAGCGCCTCAGCAGGGGGCAATCAGCCCCAGCATTTT. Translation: CASSASAGGNQPQHF.

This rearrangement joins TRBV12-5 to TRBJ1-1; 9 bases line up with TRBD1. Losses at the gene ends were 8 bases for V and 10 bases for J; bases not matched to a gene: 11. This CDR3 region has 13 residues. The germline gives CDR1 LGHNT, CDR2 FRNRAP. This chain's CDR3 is CASTGTGTGPAFF. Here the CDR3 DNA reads TGTGCTAGTACCGGGACAGGGACCGGCCCAGCTTTCTTT.

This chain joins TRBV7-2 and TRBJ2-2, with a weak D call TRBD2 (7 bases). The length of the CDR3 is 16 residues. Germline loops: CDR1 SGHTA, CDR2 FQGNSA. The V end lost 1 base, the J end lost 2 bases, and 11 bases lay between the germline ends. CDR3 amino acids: CASSLVSGTNTGELFF. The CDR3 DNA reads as TGTGCCAGCAGCTTAGTCAGCGGGACAAACACCGGGGAGCTGTTTTTT.

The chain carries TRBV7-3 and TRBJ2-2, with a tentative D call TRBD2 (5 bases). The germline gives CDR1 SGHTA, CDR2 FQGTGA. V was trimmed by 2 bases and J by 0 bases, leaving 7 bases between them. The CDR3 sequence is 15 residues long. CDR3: CASSLASTNTGELFF. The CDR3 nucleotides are TGTGCCAGCAGCTTAGCTAGCACGAACACCGGGGAGCTGTTTTTT. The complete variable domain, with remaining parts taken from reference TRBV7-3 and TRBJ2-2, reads GAGVSQTPSNKVTEKGKYVELRCDPISGHTALYWYRQSLGQGPEFLIYFQGTGAADDSGLPNDRFFAVRPEGSVSTLKIQRTERGDSAVYLCASSLASTNTGELFFGEGSRLTVL.

The CDR3 DNA reads as TGTGCCAGCAGCTTCGGACGGGAGTACTACGAGCAGTACTTC. Translation gives CASSFGREYYEQYF. This rearrangement joins TRBV5-4 to TRBJ2-7; a weak D match, TRBD2 (6 bases). CDR1 is SGHNT and CDR2 is YYREEE in the germline V gene (reference sequence). CDR3 length equals 14 residues. Trimming cost V 2 bases and J 3 bases, with 12 bases left between them.

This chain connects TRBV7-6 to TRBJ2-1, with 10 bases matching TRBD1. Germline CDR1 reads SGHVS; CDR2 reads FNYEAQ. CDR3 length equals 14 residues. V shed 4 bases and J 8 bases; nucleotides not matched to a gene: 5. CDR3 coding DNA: TGTGCCAGCAGCTCGGAGACAGGGGGCTATGAGCAGTTCTTC. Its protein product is CASSSETGGYEQFF.

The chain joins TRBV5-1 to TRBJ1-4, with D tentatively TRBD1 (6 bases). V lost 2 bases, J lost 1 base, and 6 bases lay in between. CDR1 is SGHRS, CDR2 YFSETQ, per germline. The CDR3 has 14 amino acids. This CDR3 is CASSFRGTNEKLFF. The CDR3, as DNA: TGCGCCAGCAGCTTCAGGGGAACTAATGAAAAACTGTTTTTT.

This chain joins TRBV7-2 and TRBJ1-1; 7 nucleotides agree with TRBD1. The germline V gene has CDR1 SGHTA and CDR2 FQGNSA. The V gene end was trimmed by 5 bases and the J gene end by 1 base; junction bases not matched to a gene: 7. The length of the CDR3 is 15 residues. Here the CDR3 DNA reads TGTGCCAGCAGCGGCAGACAGGGAGGGAACACTGAAGCTTTCTTT. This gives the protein CASSGRQGGNTEAFF.

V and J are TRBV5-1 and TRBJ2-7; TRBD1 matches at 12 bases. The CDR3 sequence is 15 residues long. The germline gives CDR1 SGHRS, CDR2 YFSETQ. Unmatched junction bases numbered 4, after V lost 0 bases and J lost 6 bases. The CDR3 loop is CASSLAGTGGSEQYF. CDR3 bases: TGCGCCAGCAGCTTGGCCGGGACAGGGGGCTCCGAGCAGTACTTC. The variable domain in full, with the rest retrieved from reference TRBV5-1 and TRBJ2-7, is KAGVTQTPRYLIKTRGQQVTLSCSPISGHRSVSWYQQTPGQGLQFLFEYFSETQRNKGNFPGRFSGRQFSNSRSEMNVSTLELGDSALYLCASSLAGTGGSEQYFGPGTRLTVT.

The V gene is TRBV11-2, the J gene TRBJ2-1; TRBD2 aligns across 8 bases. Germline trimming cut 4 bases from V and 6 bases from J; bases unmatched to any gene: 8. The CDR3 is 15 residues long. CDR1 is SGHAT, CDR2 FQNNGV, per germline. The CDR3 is CASSYPGLGANEQFF. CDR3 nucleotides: TGTGCCAGCAGCTATCCGGGACTAGGCGCCAATGAGCAGTTCTTC.

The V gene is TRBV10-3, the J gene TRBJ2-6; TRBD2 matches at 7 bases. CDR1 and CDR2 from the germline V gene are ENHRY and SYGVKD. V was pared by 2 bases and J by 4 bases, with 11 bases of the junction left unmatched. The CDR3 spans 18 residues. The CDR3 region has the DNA TGTGCCATCAGTGAGGACGGGACTACCTTATCCGGGGCCAACGTCCTGACTTTC. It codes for CAISEDGTTLSGANVLTF.

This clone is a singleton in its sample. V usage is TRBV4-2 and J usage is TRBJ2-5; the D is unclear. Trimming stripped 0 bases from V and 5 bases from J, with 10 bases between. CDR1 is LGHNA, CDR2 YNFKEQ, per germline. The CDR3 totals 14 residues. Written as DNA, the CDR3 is TGTGCCAGCAGCCAAGACCTAACGAAGGAGACCCAGTACTTC. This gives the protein CASSQDLTKETQYF.

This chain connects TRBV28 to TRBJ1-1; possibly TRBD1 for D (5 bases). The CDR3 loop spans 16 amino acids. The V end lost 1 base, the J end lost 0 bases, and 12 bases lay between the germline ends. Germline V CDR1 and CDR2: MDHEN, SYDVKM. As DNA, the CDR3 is TGTGCCAGCAGTTTATTTCACAGGATCATGAACACTGAAGCTTTCTTT. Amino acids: CASSLFHRIMNTEAFF.

Written as DNA, the CDR3 is TGCGCCAGCATGCGGGGAGCCGGGGAGCTGTTTTTT. Amino acids: CASMRGAGELFF. The J gene is TRBJ2-2, the V gene TRBV5-1, with a possible D match to TRBD2 (6 bases). V lost 6 bases and J lost 6, with 9 bases in between. Germline loops: CDR1 SGHRS, CDR2 YFSETQ. This CDR3 comprises 12 residues.

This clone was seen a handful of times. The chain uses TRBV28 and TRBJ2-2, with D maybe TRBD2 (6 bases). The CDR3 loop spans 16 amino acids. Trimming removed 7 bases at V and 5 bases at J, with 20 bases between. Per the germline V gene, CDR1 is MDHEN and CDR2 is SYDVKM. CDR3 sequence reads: CASTQGGLASTGELFF. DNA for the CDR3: TGTGCCAGCACCCAAGGAGGGCTAGCGAGTACCGGGGAGCTGTTTTTT.

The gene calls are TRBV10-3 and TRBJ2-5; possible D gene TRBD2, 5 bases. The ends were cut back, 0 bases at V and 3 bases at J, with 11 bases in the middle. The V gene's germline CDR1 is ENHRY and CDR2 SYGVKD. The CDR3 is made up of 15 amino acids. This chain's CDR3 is CAISESPRGEETQYF. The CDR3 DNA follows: TGTGCCATCAGTGAGTCCCCCCGGGGAGAAGAGACCCAGTACTTC.

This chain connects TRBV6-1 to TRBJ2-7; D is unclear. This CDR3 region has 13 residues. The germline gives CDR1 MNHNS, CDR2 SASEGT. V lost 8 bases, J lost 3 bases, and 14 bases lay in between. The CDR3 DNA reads TGTGCCAGCTGTGGCGGAGCCTGCTACGAGCAGTACTTC. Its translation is CASCGGACYEQYF.

CDR3 DNA: TGTGCCAGCAGACTAAATAGGGACAGGGGCACTGAAGCTTTCTTT. Its protein product is CASRLNRDRGTEAFF. This rearrangement joins TRBV27 to TRBJ1-1, with TRBD1 identical over 10 bases. The V gene's germline CDR1 is MNHEY and CDR2 SMNVEV (reference sequence). V was clipped by 6 bases and J by 4 bases; unmatched bases: 8. The CDR3 is 15 amino acids.

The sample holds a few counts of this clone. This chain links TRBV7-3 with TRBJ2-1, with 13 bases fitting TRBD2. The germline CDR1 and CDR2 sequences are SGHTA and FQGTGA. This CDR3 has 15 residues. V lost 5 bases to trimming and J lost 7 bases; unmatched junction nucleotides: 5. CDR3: CASSKGLAGWNEQFF. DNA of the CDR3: TGTGCCAGCAGCAAGGGACTAGCGGGATGGAATGAGCAGTTCTTC.

The CDR3 region is CASSPGQGKDEQYF. The CDR3 DNA follows: TGCGCCAGCAGCCCGGGACAGGGGAAGGACGAGCAGTACTTC. The chain has TRBV4-3 and TRBJ2-7, with TRBD1 matching 10 bases. Germline V CDR1 and CDR2: LGHNA, YSLEER. J was trimmed by 5 bases and V by 4 bases; bases with no gene match: 5. This CDR3 comprises 14 residues.

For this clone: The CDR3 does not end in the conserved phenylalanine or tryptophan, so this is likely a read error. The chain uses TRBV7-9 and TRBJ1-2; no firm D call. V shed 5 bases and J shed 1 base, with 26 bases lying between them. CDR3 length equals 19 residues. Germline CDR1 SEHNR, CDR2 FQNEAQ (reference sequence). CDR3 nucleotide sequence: TGTGCCAGCAGCACTACGGCCCTACTCAGCGCCCATTATAACTATGGCTACACCCTC. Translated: CASSTTALLSAHYNYGYTL.

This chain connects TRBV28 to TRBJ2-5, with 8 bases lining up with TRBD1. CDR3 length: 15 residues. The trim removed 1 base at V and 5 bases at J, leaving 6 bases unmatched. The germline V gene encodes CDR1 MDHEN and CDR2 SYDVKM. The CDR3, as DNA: TGTGCCAGCAGTTTATCCCGGACAGGGACGGAGACCCAGTACTTC. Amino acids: CASSLSRTGTETQYF.

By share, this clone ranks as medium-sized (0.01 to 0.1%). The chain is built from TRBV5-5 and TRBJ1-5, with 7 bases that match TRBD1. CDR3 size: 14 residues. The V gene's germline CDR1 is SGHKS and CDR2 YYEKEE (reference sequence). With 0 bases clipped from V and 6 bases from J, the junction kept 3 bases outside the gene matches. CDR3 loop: CASSLEGGRQPQHF. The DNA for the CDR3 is TGTGCCAGCAGCTTGGAAGGGGGCCGTCAGCCCCAGCATTTT.

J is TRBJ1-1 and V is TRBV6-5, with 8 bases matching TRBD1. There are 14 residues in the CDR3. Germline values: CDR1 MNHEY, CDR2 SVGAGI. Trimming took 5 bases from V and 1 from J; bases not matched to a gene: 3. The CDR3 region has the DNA TGTGCCAGCAGTCCCGACAGGGGGAACACTGAAGCTTTCTTT. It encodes CASSPDRGNTEAFF.

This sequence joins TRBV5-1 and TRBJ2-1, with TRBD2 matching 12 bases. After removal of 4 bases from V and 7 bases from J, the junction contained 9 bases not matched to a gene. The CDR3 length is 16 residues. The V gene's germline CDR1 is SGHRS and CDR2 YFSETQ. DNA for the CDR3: TGCGCCAGCAGCCTCCTAGCGGGAGGGCCCGGGAATGAGCAGTTCTTC. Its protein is CASSLLAGGPGNEQFF.